The clone carrying this T cell receptor (beta chain) occurred many times. Its antigen is not identified. The sample comes from a study of T-cell reconstitution after alpha-beta-depleted transplantation in children. Study-wide points: Once a year had passed after transplant, T-cell counts and diversity came mostly from newly produced T cells. Recipient T cells and thymic progenitors that survived were the source of the high TCRbeta diversity seen at day 60 in some patients. Roughly two months post-transplant, alpha-beta T cells reportedly originated from several hundred graft clones that had expanded.

The TCRbeta library incorporated unique molecular identifiers. Each CDR3 protein gets one entry after TCRdb re-called the PCR reads with MiXCR. This table holds 110,000 or so distinct CDR3 sequences, about 6% found once. The J segment lost 2 bases and the V segment lost 3 bases, leaving 10 bases of the junction unmatched. Germline V gives CDR1 SGDLS, CDR2 YYNGEE. The CDR3 runs to 16 residues. The chain has TRBV9 and TRBJ2-7, with TRBD1 identical over 8 bases. The clonotype comes from a male patient aged 2-15 years who had a stem cell transplant for acute lymphoblastic leukemia, so the T cells may come from the graft donor. The input for sequencing was PBMCs, mostly from graft donor cells, taken 360 days after TCRalphabeta/CD19-depleted stem cell transplant. CDR3 DNA sequence: TGTGCCAGCAGCGGCAGTCGGACAGGGAGGACCTACGAGCAGTACTTC. This encodes CASSGSRTGRTYEQYF.